The 9 T cell receptor beta chains below all came from one sample that was sequenced in a study of T cell repertoires in cytomegalovirus infection. One entry per CDR3 protein, called by TCRdb with MiXCR from the reads. Seen here are hundreds of thousands of distinct CDR3 sequences, 20% to 25% observed once, and the top ten hold roughly 8%. Input material: CD8+ T cells from PBMCs. The receptors were sampled from a human donor in good health (CMV status not recorded). Some clones in this sample may be carry-over from other donors' samples.

The chain uses TRBV29-1 and TRBJ2-7; TRBD1 is a possible D gene (6 bases). Germline-derived CDR1 and CDR2 are SQVTM and ANQGSEA. This CDR3 is built from 14 residues. V was shortened by 6 bases and J by 3 bases, with 18 bases between the two germline ends. CDR3 bases: TGCAGCGTCGGCGACCTTGGGGGCGGCTACGAGCAGTACTTC. This encodes CSVGDLGGGYEQYF.

This clonotype was recorded at least ten times. This sequence joins TRBV6-5 and TRBJ1-4; tentatively, D is TRBD1 (5 bases). Germline CDR1 and CDR2: MNHEY and SVGAGI. V lost 7 bases, J lost 0 bases, and 15 bases lay in between. The CDR3 is 16 residues long. The CDR3 loop is CASTLTRQSTNEKLFF. The CDR3 region has the DNA TGTGCCAGCACCCTTACTCGACAGTCAACTAATGAAAAACTGTTTTTT.

The chain links TRBV7-9 to TRBJ1-6; TRBD1 agrees at 7 bases. The CDR3 has 15 residues. V lost 3 bases to trimming and J lost 9 bases; unmatched junction nucleotides: 8. Germline V gives CDR1 SEHNR, CDR2 FQNEAQ (reference sequence). The CDR3 spells CASSFSEGARSPLHF. DNA for the CDR3: TGTGCCAGCAGCTTTAGTGAGGGGGCCCGTTCACCCCTCCACTTT.

This clonotype was recorded a few times. This chain links TRBV20-1 with TRBJ1-2; tentative D call: TRBD1 (5 bases). Germline V CDR1 and CDR2: DFQATT, SNEGSKA (reference sequence). V dropped 6 bases and J dropped 5 bases, with 22 bases sitting between them. The CDR3 runs 15 residues. The CDR3 here is CSATSSAGPPYGYTF. The CDR3 DNA is TGCAGTGCGACCAGCTCCGCAGGGCCACCATATGGCTACACCTTC.

In regard to this clonotype: A clone one base away is much larger, so this may be a read error. The rearrangement links TRBV12-3 or TRBV12-4 to TRBJ2-3, with D perhaps TRBD2 (5 bases). The CDR3 covers 13 residues. The CDR3 spells CATGPNPGNTRYF. The CDR3 DNA follows: TGTGCCACCGGACCCAATCCGGGGAATACGCGGTATTTT.

This chain uses TRBV5-6 with TRBJ2-3, with TRBD2 matching 7 bases. Germline CDR1 reads SGHDT; CDR2 reads YYEEEE. V shed 3 bases, J shed 4 bases, and the junction held 2 bases outside the gene matches. The CDR3 covers 13 residues. The CDR3 sequence: CASSWEGSDTQYF. Written as DNA, the CDR3 is TGTGCCAGCAGCTGGGAGGGGTCAGATACGCAGTATTTT.

Remarks on this clonotype: This may be a read error, as it is one base from a much larger clone. The V gene is TRBV7-4, the J gene TRBJ2-3; 8 nucleotides agree with TRBD2. The CDR3 spans 14 residues. Germline V CDR1 and CDR2: SGHVT, SQSDAQ. Written as DNA, the CDR3 is TGTGTCAGCAGCGGGGGACATCCCACAGATACGCAGTATTTT. This encodes CVSSGGHPTDTQYF.

The chain joins TRBV5-6 to TRBJ1-4, with 7 bases matching TRBD1. From germline, CDR1 is SGHDT and CDR2 YYEEEE. V shed 5 bases, J shed 5 bases, and the junction held 12 bases outside the gene matches. The CDR3 is made up of 16 amino acids. Here the CDR3 DNA reads TGTGCCAGCAGTTTCGCCCGGGACAGTTGGAATGAAAAACTGTTTTTT. Its protein product is CASSFARDSWNEKLFF.

This clonotype came up a few times. V gene TRBV6-1 combines with J gene TRBJ2-7, with TRBD2 as a possible D gene (5 bases). The germline V gene has CDR1 MNHNS and CDR2 SASEGT. The CDR3 is 13 amino acids. Trimming stripped 7 bases from V and 2 bases from J, with 12 bases between. The CDR3 loop reads CASNSGLPYEQYF. Written as DNA, the CDR3 is TGTGCCAGCAACTCAGGACTTCCCTACGAGCAGTACTTC.